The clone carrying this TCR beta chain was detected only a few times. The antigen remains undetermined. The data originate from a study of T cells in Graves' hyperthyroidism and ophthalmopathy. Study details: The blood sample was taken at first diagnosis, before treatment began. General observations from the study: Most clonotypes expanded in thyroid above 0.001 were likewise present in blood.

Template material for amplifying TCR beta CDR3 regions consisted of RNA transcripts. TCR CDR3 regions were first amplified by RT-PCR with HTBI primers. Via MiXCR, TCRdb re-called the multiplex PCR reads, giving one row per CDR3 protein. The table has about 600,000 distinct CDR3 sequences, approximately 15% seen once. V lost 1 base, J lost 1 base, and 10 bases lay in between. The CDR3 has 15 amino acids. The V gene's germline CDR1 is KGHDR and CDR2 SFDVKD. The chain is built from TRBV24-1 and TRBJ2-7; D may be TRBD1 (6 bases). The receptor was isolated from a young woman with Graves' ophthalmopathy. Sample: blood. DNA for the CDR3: TGTGCCACCAGTGATTTTTTGCAGGGGTCCTACGAGCAGTACTTC. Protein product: CATSDFLQGSYEQYF.